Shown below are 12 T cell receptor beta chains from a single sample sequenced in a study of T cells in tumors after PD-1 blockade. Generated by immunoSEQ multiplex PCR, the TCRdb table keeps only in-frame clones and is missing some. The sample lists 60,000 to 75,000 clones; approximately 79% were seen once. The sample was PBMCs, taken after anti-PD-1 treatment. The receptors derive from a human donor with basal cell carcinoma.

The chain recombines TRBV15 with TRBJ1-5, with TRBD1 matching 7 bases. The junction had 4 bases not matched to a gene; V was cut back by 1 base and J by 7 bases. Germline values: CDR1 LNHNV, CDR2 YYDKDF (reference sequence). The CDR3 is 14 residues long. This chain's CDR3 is CATSRGDSEQPQHF. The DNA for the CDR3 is TGTGCCACCAGCAGAGGGGACAGTGAACAGCCCCAGCATTTT.

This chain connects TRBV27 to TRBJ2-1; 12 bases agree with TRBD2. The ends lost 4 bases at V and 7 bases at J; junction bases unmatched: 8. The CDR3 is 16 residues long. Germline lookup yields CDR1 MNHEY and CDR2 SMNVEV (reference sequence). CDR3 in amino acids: CASSWLAGGPGNEQFF. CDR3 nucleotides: TGTGCCAGCAGTTGGCTAGCGGGGGGGCCGGGGAATGAGCAGTTCTTC.

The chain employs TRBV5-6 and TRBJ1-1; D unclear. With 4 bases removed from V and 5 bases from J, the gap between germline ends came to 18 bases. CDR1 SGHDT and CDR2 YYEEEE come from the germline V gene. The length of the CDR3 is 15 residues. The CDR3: CASSQPPGMSTEAFF. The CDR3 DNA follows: TGTGCCAGCAGCCAGCCCCCGGGCATGAGTACTGAAGCTTTCTTT.

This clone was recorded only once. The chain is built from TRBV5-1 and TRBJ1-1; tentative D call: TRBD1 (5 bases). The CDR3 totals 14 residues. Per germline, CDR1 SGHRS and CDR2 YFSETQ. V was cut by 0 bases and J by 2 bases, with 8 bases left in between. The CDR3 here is CASSLGGANTEAFF. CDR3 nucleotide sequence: TGCGCCAGCAGCTTGGGGGGCGCAAACACTGAAGCTTTCTTT. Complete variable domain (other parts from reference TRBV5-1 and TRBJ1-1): KAGVTQTPRYLIKTRGQQVTLSCSPISGHRSVSWYQQTPGQGLQFLFEYFSETQRNKGNFPGRFSGRQFSNSRSEMNVSTLELGDSALYLCASSLGGANTEAFFGQGTRLTVV.

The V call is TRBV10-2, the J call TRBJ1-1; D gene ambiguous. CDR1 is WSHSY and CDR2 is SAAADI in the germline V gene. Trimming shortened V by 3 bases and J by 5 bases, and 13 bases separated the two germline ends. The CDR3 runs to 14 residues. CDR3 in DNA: TGCGCCAGCAGTGAACAGCCTAGTGGGACTGAAGCTTTCTTT. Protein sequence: CASSEQPSGTEAFF.

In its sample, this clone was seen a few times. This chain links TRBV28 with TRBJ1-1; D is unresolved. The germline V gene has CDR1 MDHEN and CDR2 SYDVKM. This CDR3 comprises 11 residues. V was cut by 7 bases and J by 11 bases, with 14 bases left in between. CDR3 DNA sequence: TGTGCCAGCACCTCAGGCCCTGGGGCTTTCTTT. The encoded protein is CASTSGPGAFF.

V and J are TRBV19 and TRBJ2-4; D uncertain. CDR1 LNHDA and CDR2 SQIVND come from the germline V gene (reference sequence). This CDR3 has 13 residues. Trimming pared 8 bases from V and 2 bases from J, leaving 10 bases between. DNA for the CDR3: TGTGCCAGTCGAGACACCTCCAAAAACATTCAGTACTTC. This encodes CASRDTSKNIQYF. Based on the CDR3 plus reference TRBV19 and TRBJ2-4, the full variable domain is DGGITQSPKYLFRKEGQNVTLSCEQNLNHDAMYWYRQDPGQGLRLIYYSQIVNDFQKGDIAEGYSVSREKKESFPLTVTSAQKNPTAFYLCASRDTSKNIQYFGAGTRLSVL.

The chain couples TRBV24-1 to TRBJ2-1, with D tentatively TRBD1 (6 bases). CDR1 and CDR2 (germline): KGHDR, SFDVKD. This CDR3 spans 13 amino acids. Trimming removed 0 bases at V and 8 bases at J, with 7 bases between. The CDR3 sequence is CATSDLGGHEQFF. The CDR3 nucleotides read TGTGCCACCAGTGATTTGGGGGGCCATGAGCAGTTCTTC.

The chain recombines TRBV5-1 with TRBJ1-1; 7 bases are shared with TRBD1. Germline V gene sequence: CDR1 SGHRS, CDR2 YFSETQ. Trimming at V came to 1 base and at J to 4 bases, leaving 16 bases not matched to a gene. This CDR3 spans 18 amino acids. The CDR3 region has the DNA TGCGCCAGCAGCTTGTGGACCGGGACAGACAAATCGGGCACTGAAGCTTTCTTT. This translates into CASSLWTGTDKSGTEAFF.

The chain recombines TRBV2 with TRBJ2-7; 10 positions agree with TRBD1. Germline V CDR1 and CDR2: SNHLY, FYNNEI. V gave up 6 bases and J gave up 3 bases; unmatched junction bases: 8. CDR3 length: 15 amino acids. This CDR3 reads CASRAGTGAIYEQYF. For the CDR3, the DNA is TGTGCCAGCAGGGCCGGGACAGGGGCCATCTACGAGCAGTACTTC.

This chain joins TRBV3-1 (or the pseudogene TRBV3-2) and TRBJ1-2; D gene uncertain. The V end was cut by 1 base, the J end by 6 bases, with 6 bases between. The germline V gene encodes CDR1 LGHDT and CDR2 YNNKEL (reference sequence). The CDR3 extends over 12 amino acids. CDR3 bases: TGTGCCAGCAGCCAAGCGGATAATGGCTACACCTTC. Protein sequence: CASSQADNGYTF.

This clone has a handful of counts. The CDR3 loop is CASSDRAWLNEKLFF. In DNA form, the CDR3 reads TGTGCCAGCAGTGACAGGGCCTGGCTTAATGAAAAACTGTTTTTT. The chain employs TRBV2 and TRBJ1-4, with a possible D match to TRBD1 (5 bases). CDR3 length equals 15 residues. V was cut by 3 bases and J by 4 bases, with 12 bases left in between. Germline CDR1 and CDR2: SNHLY and FYNNEI.